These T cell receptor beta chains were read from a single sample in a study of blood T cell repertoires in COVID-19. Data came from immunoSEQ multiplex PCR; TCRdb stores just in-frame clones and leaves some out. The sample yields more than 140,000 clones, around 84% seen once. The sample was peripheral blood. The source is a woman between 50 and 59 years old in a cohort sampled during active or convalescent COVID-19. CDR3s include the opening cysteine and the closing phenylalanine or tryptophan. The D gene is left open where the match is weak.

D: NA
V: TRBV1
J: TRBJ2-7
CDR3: CTSSQEAEDEQYF

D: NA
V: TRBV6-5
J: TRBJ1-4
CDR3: CATTSGGGMKNCFF

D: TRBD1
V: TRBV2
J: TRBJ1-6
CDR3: CASSGQGADNSPLHF

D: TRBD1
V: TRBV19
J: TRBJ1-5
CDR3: CASSRTGGQPQHF

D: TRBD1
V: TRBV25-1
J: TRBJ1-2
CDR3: CASSGHGTGVLNYGYTF

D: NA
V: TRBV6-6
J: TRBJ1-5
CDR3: CASKRQFSNQPQHF

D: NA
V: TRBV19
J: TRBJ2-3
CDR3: CASSHRQTDTQYF

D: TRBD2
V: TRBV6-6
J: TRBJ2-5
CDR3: CASSILAGGLETQYF

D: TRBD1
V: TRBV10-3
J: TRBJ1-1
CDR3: CATSDREGTEAFF

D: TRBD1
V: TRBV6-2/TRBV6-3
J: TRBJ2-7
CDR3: CASSSGQGEAYEQYF

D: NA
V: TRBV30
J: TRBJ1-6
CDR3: CAWSFGSSYNSPLHF

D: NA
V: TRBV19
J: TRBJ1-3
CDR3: CASSAQTGSGNTIYF

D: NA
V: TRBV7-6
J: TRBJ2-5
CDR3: CASSLGAGGGRETQYF

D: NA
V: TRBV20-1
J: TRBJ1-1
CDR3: CSAGSGTEAFF

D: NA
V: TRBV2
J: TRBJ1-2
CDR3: CASGGATRGGGYTF

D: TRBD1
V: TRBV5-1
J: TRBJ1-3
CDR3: CASSLFGIRDSSGNTIYF

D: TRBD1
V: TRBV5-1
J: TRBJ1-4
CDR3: CASSEGQPRGKLFF

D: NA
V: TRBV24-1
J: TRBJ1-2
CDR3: CATSDRDVGYTF

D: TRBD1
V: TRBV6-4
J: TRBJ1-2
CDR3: CASSGLPGQGEPYGYTF

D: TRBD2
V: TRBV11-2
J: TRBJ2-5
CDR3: CASSSSYGGVETQYF

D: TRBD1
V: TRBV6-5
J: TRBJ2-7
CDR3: CAIRRGQGHEYEQYF

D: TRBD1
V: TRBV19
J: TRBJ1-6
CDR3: CASRKQAGTGESPLHF

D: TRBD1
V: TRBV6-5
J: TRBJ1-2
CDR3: CASSLRDRGIYGYTF

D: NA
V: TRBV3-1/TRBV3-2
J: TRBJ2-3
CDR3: CASRVGGADTQYF

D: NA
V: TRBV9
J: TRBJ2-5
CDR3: CASSVVGRNQETQYF

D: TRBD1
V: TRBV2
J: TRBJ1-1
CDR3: CASEVTGVTEAFF

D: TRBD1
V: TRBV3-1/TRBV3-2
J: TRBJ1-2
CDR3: CASSQAWDRGNYGYTF

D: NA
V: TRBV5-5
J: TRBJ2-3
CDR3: CASSLSVNTVPNTDTQYF

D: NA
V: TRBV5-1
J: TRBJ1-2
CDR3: CASSFNSNYGYTF

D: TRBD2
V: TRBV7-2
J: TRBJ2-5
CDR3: CASSLGLAGGLRETQYF

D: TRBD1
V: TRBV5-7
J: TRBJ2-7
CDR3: CASSSWTGGNPYEQYF

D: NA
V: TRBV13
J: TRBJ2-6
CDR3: CASSLQGWGRGAGANVLTF

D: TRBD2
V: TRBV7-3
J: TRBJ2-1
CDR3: CASSQTAGGPIDEQFF

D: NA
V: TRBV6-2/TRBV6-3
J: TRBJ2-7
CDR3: CASSYPGVYEQYF

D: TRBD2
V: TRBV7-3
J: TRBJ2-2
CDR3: CASDEGGGARGELFF

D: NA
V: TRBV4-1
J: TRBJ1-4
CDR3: CASSQYQITGFGDEKLFF

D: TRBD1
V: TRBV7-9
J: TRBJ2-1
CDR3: CASSPGQGNPYNEQFF

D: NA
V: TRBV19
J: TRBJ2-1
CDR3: CASSQTGTTNEQFF

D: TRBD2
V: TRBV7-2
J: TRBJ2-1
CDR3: CASSLRGVPYNEQFF

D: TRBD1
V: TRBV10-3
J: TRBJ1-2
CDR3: CASTGGSYGYTF

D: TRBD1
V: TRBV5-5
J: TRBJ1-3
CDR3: CASSFPQGADGNTIYF

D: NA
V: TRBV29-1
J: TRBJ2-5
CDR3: CSVEWPQETQYF

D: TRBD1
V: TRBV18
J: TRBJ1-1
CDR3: CASSRGSDRGQEAFF

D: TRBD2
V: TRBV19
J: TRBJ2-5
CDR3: CASSITRTGGQETQYF

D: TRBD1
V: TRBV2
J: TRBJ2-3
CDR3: CARRDRGLDTQYF

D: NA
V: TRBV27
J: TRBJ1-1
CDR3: CASQGQYTEAFF

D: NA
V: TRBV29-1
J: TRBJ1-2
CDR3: CSTVTNYGYTF

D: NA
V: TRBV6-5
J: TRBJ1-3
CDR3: CASSSVSSGNTIYF

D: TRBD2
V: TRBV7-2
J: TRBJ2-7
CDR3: CASSSSGAQYF

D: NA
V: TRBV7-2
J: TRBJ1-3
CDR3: CASSLGLGIYSGNTIYF

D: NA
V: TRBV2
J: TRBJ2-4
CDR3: CASSDRLAKNIQYF

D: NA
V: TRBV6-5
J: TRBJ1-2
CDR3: CASSYSSLASGYGYTF

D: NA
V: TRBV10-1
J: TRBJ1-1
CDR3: CARRGGGGDPKGTEAFF

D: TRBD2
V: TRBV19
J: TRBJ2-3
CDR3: CASSIEALAGGRTDTQYF

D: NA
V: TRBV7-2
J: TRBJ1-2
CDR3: CASSSPGGDPGTF

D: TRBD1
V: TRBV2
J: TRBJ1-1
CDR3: CASTGTGGMRMNTEAFF

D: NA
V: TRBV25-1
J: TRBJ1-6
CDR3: CASRGADYNSPLHF

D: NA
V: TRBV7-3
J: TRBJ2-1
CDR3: CASSLLATSLEQFF

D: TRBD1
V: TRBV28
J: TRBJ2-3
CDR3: CASSLTDRVGDTQYF